This T cell receptor (beta chain) was identified in a study of T cell changes during pregnancy in multiple sclerosis. Trimming removed 6 bases from V and 4 bases from J; junction bases left unmatched: 6. CDR3 length equals 17 residues. Germline loops: CDR1 LNHDA, CDR2 SQIVND (reference sequence). The table came from immunoSEQ multiplex PCR; TCRdb's copy has only in-frame clones and leaves some out. Among tens of thousands of clones listed, around 88% were seen once. V is TRBV19 and J is TRBJ2-1; 16 bases line up with TRBD2. The source was CD4+ T cells from peripheral blood mononuclear cells, collected in the first trimester of pregnancy. This TCR came from a female donor in good health, enrolled as a control in a pregnancy study. In DNA, the CDR3 is TGTGCCAGTAGCGGGACTAGCGGGGGGGCCGCATACAATGAGCAGTTCTTC. This sequence encodes CASSGTSGGAAYNEQFF.